This entry lists 29 T cell receptor beta chains sequenced from one sample in a study of blood T cell repertoires in COVID-19. The protocol was immunoSEQ multiplex PCR, while the TCRdb copy is restricted to in-frame clones and leaves out a portion. The sample yields almost 300,000 clones, approximately 86% seen once. The sample consisted of peripheral blood. The source is a man in his 70s with acute or convalescent COVID-19.

The rearrangement links TRBV29-1 to TRBJ2-5, with 10 bases fitting TRBD2. V lost 7 bases, J lost 5 bases, and 10 bases stayed unmatched. CDR1 and CDR2 (germline): SQVTM, ANQGSEA. This CDR3 has 14 amino acids. Here the CDR3 DNA reads TGCAGCGCCGCTGCCCGGACTAGCGGCGAGACCCAGTACTTC. Its translation: CSAAARTSGETQYF.

The gene calls are TRBV5-4 and TRBJ2-1; 7 bases align to TRBD1. Germline V gives CDR1 SGHNT, CDR2 YYREEE (reference sequence). The V gene end was trimmed by 4 bases and the J gene end by 2 bases; junction bases not matched to a gene: 9. The CDR3 has 16 residues. CDR3 in DNA: TGTGCCAGCAGCCGGACCGGGACAGATACCTACAATGAGCAGTTCTTC. This sequence encodes CASSRTGTDTYNEQFF.

In its sample, this clone was seen once. This chain uses TRBV7-2 with TRBJ1-6; D unclear. The CDR3 has 14 amino acids. Germline CDR1 SGHTA, CDR2 FQGNSA. With 1 base removed from V and 10 bases from J, the gap between germline ends came to 11 bases. Here the CDR3 reads CASSLDVAVSPLHF. As DNA, the CDR3 is TGTGCCAGCAGCTTAGATGTGGCGGTCTCACCCCTCCACTTT.

The chain recombines TRBV5-6 with TRBJ2-3; unclear D gene. Trimming pared 3 bases from V and 5 bases from J, leaving 4 bases between. The CDR3 extends over 11 amino acids. Germline V lookup: CDR1 SGHDT, CDR2 YYEEEE. CDR3 sequence: CASSWLDTQYF. The CDR3 DNA sequence: TGTGCCAGCAGCTGGCTAGATACGCAGTATTTT. Full variable domain (rest looked up from reference TRBV5-6 and TRBJ2-3): DAGVTQSPTHLIKTRGQQVTLRCSPKSGHDTVSWYQQALGQGPQFIFQYYEEEERQRGNFPDRFSGHQFPNYSSELNVNALLLGDSALYLCASSWLDTQYFGPGTRLTVL.

V usage is TRBV29-1 and J usage is TRBJ1-2, with TRBD1 identical over 12 bases. V lost 5 bases and J lost 4; bases outside the gene matches: 11. CDR3 length: 16 residues. Germline V lookup: CDR1 SQVTM, CDR2 ANQGSEA. This CDR3 is CSVTRDGTGGIYGYTF. CDR3 nucleotides: TGCAGCGTTACCCGGGATGGGACAGGGGGCATCTATGGCTACACCTTC.

The chain employs TRBV6-6 and TRBJ1-3; D gene ambiguous. The CDR3 extends over 14 amino acids. The germline CDR1 and CDR2 sequences are MNHNY and SVGAGI (reference sequence). V was cut by 2 bases and J by 8 bases, with 13 bases left in between. The CDR3 protein is CASSYRGSGYTIYF. The DNA for the CDR3 is TGTGCCAGCAGTTACCGAGGGAGCGGATACACCATATATTTT.

The rearrangement joins TRBV6-2 or TRBV6-3 to TRBJ1-1, with D perhaps matching TRBD1 (6 bases). The CDR3 contains 14 residues. The germline gives CDR1 MNHEY, CDR2 SVGEGT. V dropped 5 bases and J dropped 8 bases, with 18 bases sitting between them. As DNA, the CDR3 is TGTGCCAGCAGTGACAGGTCCAGGGCCCGCGAAGCTTTCTTT. Translated: CASSDRSRAREAFF.

The J gene is TRBJ1-2, the V gene TRBV2, with a weak D call TRBD1 (6 bases). The CDR3 extends over 13 amino acids. Germline V gene sequence: CDR1 SNHLY, CDR2 FYNNEI. Trimming left V 7 bases short and J 8 bases short, with 17 bases between. CDR3 sequence: CASNRAGVEGYTF. CDR3 DNA: TGTGCCAGCAACAGGGCAGGGGTGGAAGGCTACACCTTC. The full variable domain, rest sourced from reference TRBV2 and TRBJ1-2, is EPEVTQTPSHQVTQMGQEVILRCVPISNHLYFYWYRQILGQKVEFLVSFYNNEISEKSEIFDDQFSVERPDGSNFTLKIRSTKLEDSAMYFCASNRAGVEGYTFGSGTRLTVV.

The chain recombines TRBV6-1 with TRBJ1-5, with D unresolved. V gave up 5 bases and J gave up 5 bases, with 10 bases separating them. This CDR3 has 13 amino acids. Germline-derived CDR1 and CDR2 are MNHNS and SASEGT. CDR3 protein: CASSSEADQPQHF. The DNA for the CDR3 is TGTGCCAGCAGTTCCGAGGCCGATCAGCCCCAGCATTTT.

This chain uses TRBV6-2 or TRBV6-3 with TRBJ2-7, with 9 bases lining up with TRBD2. V lost 4 bases to trimming and J lost 4 bases; unmatched junction nucleotides: 8. This CDR3 spans 15 amino acids. Germline V gene sequence: CDR1 MNHEY, CDR2 SVGEGT. The CDR3 DNA sequence: TGTGCCAGCAGTTGGGGGTTAGCGGGGGAGTACGAGCAGTACTTC. It encodes CASSWGLAGEYEQYF.

The CDR3 sequence is CASSRTGAYGYTF. The CDR3 bases are TGTGCCAGCAGCCGGACAGGGGCCTATGGCTACACCTTC. The chain has TRBV5-8 and TRBJ1-2, with 9 bases that match TRBD1. CDR3 length: 13 amino acids. The V segment lost 4 bases and the J segment 4 bases; nucleotides outside the gene matches: 2. Germline loops: CDR1 SGHTS, CDR2 YDEGEE.

This chain joins TRBV10-1 and TRBJ2-3, with 9 bases that match TRBD2. The V and J ends lost 1 base and 7 bases, in that order; junction bases with no gene match: 12. This CDR3 comprises 17 residues. Germline-derived CDR1 and CDR2 are WNHNN and SYGVQD (reference sequence). The chain's CDR3 is CASSELVAGDSVNTQYF. The CDR3 bases are TGCGCCAGCAGTGAGTTGGTAGCGGGAGATTCAGTGAATACGCAGTATTTT.

The genes are TRBV27 and TRBJ2-1, with TRBD2 matching 9 bases. The CDR3 is 15 amino acids. J lost 6 bases, V lost 1 base, and 4 bases had no gene match. Germline loops: CDR1 MNHEY, CDR2 SMNVEV (reference sequence). CDR3 coding DNA: TGTGCCAGCAGTTTATTACCAGCGGGGGGCAATGAGCAGTTCTTC. As protein: CASSLLPAGGNEQFF.

This clone was counted once. At the DNA level, this CDR3 is encoded by other sequences in the same sample as well. The chain is built from TRBV28 and TRBJ1-2, with a possible D match to TRBD1 (6 bases). The CDR3 spans 13 residues. The V end was cut by 5 bases, the J end by 2 bases, with 9 bases between. CDR1 is MDHEN, CDR2 SYDVKM, per germline. In nucleotides, the CDR3 is TGTGCCAGCAGTAGCGGACAGAACTATGGCTACACCTTC. Amino acids: CASSSGQNYGYTF.

V is TRBV7-9 and J is TRBJ1-6, with unresolved D. Trimming cost V 3 bases and J 8 bases, with 11 bases left between them. Germline V gives CDR1 SEHNR, CDR2 FQNEAQ (reference sequence). The CDR3 sequence is 14 residues long. Here the CDR3 reads CASSFGELYSPLHF. In DNA form, the CDR3 reads TGTGCCAGCAGCTTTGGGGAGCTATATTCACCCCTCCACTTT.

The chain carries TRBV6-1 and TRBJ2-7; TRBD2 is a possible D gene (5 bases). V dropped 5 bases and J dropped 3 bases, with 14 bases sitting between them. The CDR3 is made up of 14 amino acids. Germline CDR1 and CDR2: MNHNS and SASEGT. The DNA for the CDR3 is TGTGCCAGCAGTCAATGGACGGAGGACTACGAGCAGTACTTC. Protein sequence: CASSQWTEDYEQYF.

This clone has just one count. This rearrangement joins TRBV6-1 to TRBJ2-3; 14 positions agree with TRBD2. This CDR3 contains 16 residues. Per germline, CDR1 MNHNS and CDR2 SASEGT. Trimming took 3 bases from V and 6 from J; bases not matched to a gene: 5. The CDR3 is CASSDGLAGGLDTQYF. DNA of the CDR3: TGTGCCAGCAGTGACGGACTAGCGGGGGGTTTGGATACGCAGTATTTT.

V is TRBV6-2 or TRBV6-3 and J is TRBJ2-1, with 11 bases fitting TRBD2. The germline V gene has CDR1 MNHEY and CDR2 SVGEGT. V lost 6 bases and J lost 3; bases outside the gene matches: 10. The CDR3 totals 17 residues. Written as DNA, the CDR3 is TGTGCCAGCAGCCCGGGACTAGCGGCAGATAGCTACAATGAGCAGTTCTTC. Its protein product is CASSPGLAADSYNEQFF.

The chain combines TRBV7-9 with TRBJ1-6; maybe TRBD1 (5 bases). The V gene's germline CDR1 is SEHNR and CDR2 FQNEAQ (reference sequence). Trimming pared 2 bases from V and 7 bases from J, leaving 12 bases between. This CDR3 has 15 amino acids. CDR3 DNA: TGTGCCAGCAGCTTAAGGACGCAGGGAAATTCACCCCTCCACTTT. Translating gives CASSLRTQGNSPLHF.

This chain connects TRBV5-4 to TRBJ1-2; no firm D call. With 4 bases removed from V and 6 bases from J, the gap between germline ends came to 13 bases. This CDR3 has 13 amino acids. Per germline, CDR1 SGHNT and CDR2 YYREEE (reference sequence). The CDR3 is CASSVVSSHGYTF. CDR3 DNA sequence: TGTGCCAGCAGCGTCGTTTCCTCTCATGGCTACACCTTC.

The chain has TRBV4-3 and TRBJ2-1; 13 nucleotides agree with TRBD2. Germline assignment: CDR1 LGHNA and CDR2 YSLEER. V shed 7 bases, J shed 6 bases, and the junction held 6 bases outside the gene matches. This CDR3 is built from 15 residues. The CDR3 loop reads CASTLTSGGANEQFF. In nucleotides, the CDR3 is TGCGCCAGCACGCTAACTAGCGGGGGGGCCAATGAGCAGTTCTTC.

This clone occurred many times. The gene calls are TRBV5-6 and TRBJ1-4; D is perhaps TRBD1 (6 bases). The V gene lost 0 bases and the J gene lost 7 bases, with 7 bases spanning the gap. Per germline, CDR1 SGHDT and CDR2 YYEEEE. The CDR3 totals 13 residues. The CDR3 loop is CASSLDRAEKLFF. The CDR3 coding sequence is TGTGCCAGCAGCTTGGACAGGGCTGAAAAACTGTTTTTT.

CDR3 sequence: CSVGGGGNTEAFF. CDR3 nucleotides: TGCAGCGTTGGTGGGGGCGGGAACACTGAAGCTTTCTTT. This sequence joins TRBV29-1 and TRBJ1-1, with D possibly matching TRBD1 (6 bases). This CDR3 comprises 13 residues. V was clipped by 4 bases and J by 1 base, with 10 bases between them. Germline V lookup: CDR1 SQVTM, CDR2 ANQGSEA.

The V call is TRBV7-9, the J call TRBJ2-3; 8 positions match TRBD2. The CDR3 runs to 16 residues. From germline, CDR1 is SEHNR and CDR2 FQNEAQ (reference sequence). V was clipped by 5 bases and J by 0 bases; unmatched bases: 7. CDR3 nucleotides: TGTGCCAGCAGCGGTGAGGCTAGCGGGAGCACAGATACGCAGTATTTT. Encoded protein: CASSGEASGSTDTQYF.

The J gene is TRBJ2-1, the V gene TRBV7-6; 11 bases fit TRBD2. The CDR3 has 15 amino acids. Germline-derived CDR1 and CDR2 are SGHVS and FNYEAQ. J was trimmed by 8 bases and V by 2 bases; bases with no gene match: 5. CDR3 DNA: TGTGCCAGCAGCTTAACGACTAGCGGGGACGATGAGCAGTTCTTC. It encodes CASSLTTSGDDEQFF.

This rearrangement joins TRBV5-4 to TRBJ2-7; 7 nucleotides align to TRBD2. Trimming at V came to 1 base and at J to 4 bases, leaving 11 bases not matched to a gene. The CDR3 length is 16 residues. CDR1 and CDR2 from the germline V gene are SGHNT and YYREEE (reference sequence). CDR3 amino acids: CASSLSGGGSVYEQYF. The CDR3 nucleotides read TGTGCCAGCAGCTTGTCGGGTGGCGGGAGTGTGTACGAGCAGTACTTC.

The chain carries TRBV5-5 and TRBJ2-3; 8 bases are shared with TRBD2. Germline V gives CDR1 SGHKS, CDR2 YYEKEE (reference sequence). This CDR3 comprises 14 residues. With V trimmed by 6 bases and J by 6 bases, 9 bases remained unmatched. CDR3 nucleotide sequence: TGTGCCAGCAACACGGGGGGGTACGGGGATACGCAGTATTTT. It codes for CASNTGGYGDTQYF.

This chain connects TRBV18 to TRBJ1-4; D remains ambiguous. V lost 6 bases and J lost 7, with 21 bases in between. Germline V lookup: CDR1 KGHSH, CDR2 LQKENI. CDR3 size: 16 residues. The CDR3 DNA sequence: TGTGCCAGCTCCCCGATCGCGGGCACGGGTCGTGAAAAACTGTTTTTT. Translation gives CASSPIAGTGREKLFF.

The chain joins TRBV7-2 to TRBJ2-3; D not resolved. V gave up 0 bases and J gave up 0 bases, with 13 bases separating them. The V gene's germline CDR1 is SGHTA and CDR2 FQGNSA. The CDR3 extends over 17 amino acids. The CDR3 is CASSLAGGATSTDTQYF. DNA of the CDR3: TGTGCCAGCAGCTTAGCTGGCGGAGCGACTAGCACAGATACGCAGTATTTT. The variable domain in full, with the rest retrieved from reference TRBV7-2 and TRBJ2-3, is GAGVSQSPSNKVTEKGKDVELRCDPISGHTALYWYRQSLGQGLEFLIYFQGNSAPDKSGLPSDRFSAERTGGSVSTLTIQRTQQEDSAVYLCASSLAGGATSTDTQYFGPGTRLTVL.